This T cell receptor beta chain was recorded in a study of blood T cell repertoires in COVID-19. Germline V gene data show CDR1 as MDHEN and CDR2 as SYDVKM. V shed 3 bases and J shed 4 bases, with 15 bases lying between them. The CDR3 runs 16 residues. Here immunoSEQ multiplex PCR was the method, and the copy in TCRdb shows in-frame clones only, minus some. Among fewer than 250,000 clones, 84% were seen once, and the ten largest hold about 7.3%. This clone was picked up one time. This TCR was recovered from a woman aged 45-60 years with active or convalescent COVID-19. The chain is built from TRBV28 and TRBJ2-2, with D perhaps matching TRBD2 (5 bases). Input material: peripheral blood. CDR3: CASSFETSIVTGELFF. In DNA form, the CDR3 reads TGTGCCAGCAGTTTCGAAACTAGTATAGTCACCGGGGAGCTGTTTTTT.